This TCR beta chain is from a study of blood T cell repertoires in COVID-19 (dated by TCRdb to the early 2020s). For context, the study as a whole: Samples from collaborators originated in the United States, Italy and Spain and spanned both the acute and convalescent phases of COVID-19. Samples came from the ongoing ImmuneRACE study (first 160 participants) plus 1,254 subjects from 6 global collaborators. The repertoires were released in a freely available public database meant as a resource for research on the immune response to SARS-CoV-2. The prospective study material was composed of cDNA or gDNA derived from T cells, B-cell-depleted T cells, or PBMCs. Where available, HLA class I and class II types were obtained from metadata supplied by the sample provider rather than from assay-based typing. Sample metadata almost always included a de-identified subject ID, COVID-19 status, age in years and sex. The dataset comprised deeply sampled blood TCRbeta repertoires from subjects exposed to, actively infected with, or recovered from COVID-19. Results and caveats for the whole study, not just this receptor: The amount of clinical and demographic metadata varied by source and participant and was provided uncurated.

At one collaborating source in Seattle, patients were enrolled during active infection and were followed longitudinally through the course of disease. Whole blood was collected in K2EDTA tubes by collaborating institutions according to the institutions' own protocols. For TCRbeta analysis, collaborators shipped samples as frozen whole blood, isolated PBMCs, or DNA extracted from either of those sample types. The count of this clone is one. Its binding antigen is unknown. No per-base quality is available; no much larger clone lies one base away. TCRbeta CDR3 regions were amplified from genomic DNA using the immunoSEQ Assay, a bias-controlled multiplex PCR. From the authors' description of their analysis: Within the assay, amplification of reference gene primers was used to estimate how many nucleated cells each sample contained. To quantify the absolute abundance of each unique TCRbeta CDR3 rearrangement, sequence reads were collapsed and filtered. For each sample, productive Simpson clonality was calculated as the square root of Simpson's diversity index across productive rearrangements. TCRdb took this table from immuneACCESS and kept in-frame rearrangements with V and J called. Such tables lack part of the clones; where checked against another copy, unresolved V genes explain under half of the gap, and the rest is unexplained. That table gives V, J and clone size, and the DNA gave D and trimming. A total of about 80,000 clones appear in this sample, 75% to 85% of them only once. More than 9.5% of the sample lies in the top ten.

The receptor was isolated from a man aged 45-65 years with COVID-19, enrolled during active disease. Sequences were obtained from peripheral blood.

The CDR3 region has the sequence CASSNRARQPQHF. The nucleotide sequence is given as TGTGCCAGCAGCAACAGGGCTCGACAGCCCCAGCATTTT. The chain links TRBV6-2 or TRBV6-3 with TRBJ1-5; a tentative D call is TRBD1 (6 bases match). The CDR3 runs 13 amino acids, cysteine and phenylalanine included. Left in the record is the CDR3 DNA by itself, 39 bases read in frame from the first base. The germline V gene supplies CDR1 MNHEY and CDR2 SVGEGT. The junction shows trimming of 6 bases on V and 7 bases on J, plus 13 bases between the germline ends.